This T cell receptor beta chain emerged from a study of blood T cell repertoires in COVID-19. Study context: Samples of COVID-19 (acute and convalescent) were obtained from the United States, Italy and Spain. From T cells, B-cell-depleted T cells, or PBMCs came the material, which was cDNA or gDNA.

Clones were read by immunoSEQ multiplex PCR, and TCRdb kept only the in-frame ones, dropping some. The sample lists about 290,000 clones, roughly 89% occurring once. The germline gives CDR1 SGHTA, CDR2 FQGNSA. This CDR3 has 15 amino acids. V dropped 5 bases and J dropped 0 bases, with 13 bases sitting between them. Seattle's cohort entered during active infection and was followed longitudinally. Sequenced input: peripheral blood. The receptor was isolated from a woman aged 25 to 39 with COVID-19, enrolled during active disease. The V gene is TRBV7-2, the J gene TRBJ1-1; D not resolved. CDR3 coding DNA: TGTGCCAGCAGCCGGCAGGCCCACATGAACACTGAAGCTTTCTTT. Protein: CASSRQAHMNTEAFF.